This is a list of T cell receptor beta chains from one sample in a study of blood T cell repertoires in COVID-19. Sequencing used immunoSEQ multiplex PCR; TCRdb keeps in-frame clones, though not all of them. The table shows about 520,000 clones, with 80% to 90% occurring only once. The specimen was peripheral blood. The origin of the receptors is a human donor in a cohort sampled during active COVID-19. The CDR3 runs from the conserved cysteine through the conserved F or W. D genes are given only for firm matches. Clone size appears in some rows only: once, few, many, or a class for an expanded clone.

j_call | v_call | clone_size | d_call | cdr3_aa | cdr3_nt
TRBJ2-3 | TRBV7-8 | NA | TRBD2 | CASSLSLDTSGKDTQYF | TGTGCCAGCAGCTTAAGTTTAGACACTAGCGGAAAGGATACGCAGTATTTT
TRBJ1-5 | TRBV27 | NA | NA | CASSFNRDQPQHF | TGTGCCAGCAGTTTCAACAGGGATCAGCCCCAGCATTTT
TRBJ2-3 | TRBV27 | once | NA | CASSFYSYTDTQYF | TGTGCCAGCAGTTTTTACTCTTACACAGATACGCAGTATTTT
TRBJ1-5 | TRBV6-1 | NA | TRBD1 | CASSDPGQGIGIDQPQHF | TGTGCCAGCAGTGACCCGGGACAGGGTATAGGGATCGATCAGCCCCAGCATTTT
TRBJ2-7 | TRBV30 | NA | NA | CAWRGDRLYEQYF | TGTGCCTGGAGAGGAGACAGGCTGTACGAGCAGTACTTC
TRBJ2-7 | TRBV14 | NA | NA | CASSQYSGNYEQYF | TGTGCCAGCAGCCAGTACTCAGGGAACTACGAGCAGTACTTC
TRBJ2-1 | TRBV7-6 | NA | TRBD2 | CASSPGTSGYNEQFF | TGTGCCAGCAGCCCCGGGACTAGCGGATACAATGAGCAGTTCTTC
TRBJ2-1 | TRBV11-3 | NA | TRBD2 | CASSSSGTTYNEQFF | TGTGCCAGCAGCTCTAGCGGGACCACCTACAATGAGCAGTTCTTC
TRBJ1-4 | TRBV4-2 | NA | TRBD1 | CASSQETGVFRELFF | TGTGCCAGCAGCCAAGAGACAGGGGTTTTTCGGGAACTGTTTTTT
TRBJ2-5 | TRBV9 | NA | TRBD2 | CASSSTGLVGGETQYF | TGTGCCAGCAGCTCCACAGGACTAGTCGGTGGAGAGACCCAGTACTTC
TRBJ2-7 | TRBV29-1 | NA | NA | CSVDAQNTKEQYF | TGCAGCGTTGATGCCCAGAATACGAAAGAGCAGTACTTC
TRBJ1-3 | TRBV27 | NA | NA | CASSLSGNTIYF | TGTGCCAGCAGCCTCTCTGGAAACACCATATATTTT
TRBJ2-7 | TRBV19 | NA | TRBD2 | CASSRGAYEQYF | TGTGCCAGTTCTCGGGGGGCCTACGAGCAGTACTTC
TRBJ1-1 | TRBV2 | once | NA | CASTHRENTEAFF | TGTGCCAGCACTCACAGGGAGAACACTGAAGCTTTCTTT
TRBJ2-7 | TRBV3-1/TRBV3-2 | NA | TRBD2 | CASSQGTSGTYEQYF | TGTGCCAGCAGCCAAGGAACTAGCGGGACGTATGAGCAGTACTTC
TRBJ1-2 | TRBV7-2 | once | NA | CASSLGGGTRGNYGYTF | TGTGCCAGCAGCTTAGGGGGGGGCACCAGGGGTAACTATGGCTACACCTTC
TRBJ2-7 | TRBV11-2 | NA | NA | CASSRVGGYEQYF | TGTGCCAGCAGCCGGGTGGGGGGCTACGAGCAGTACTTC
TRBJ2-7 | TRBV3-1/TRBV3-2 | NA | TRBD1 | CASSKWTGARNEQYF | TGTGCCAGCAGCAAATGGACAGGAGCCCGGAACGAGCAGTACTTC
TRBJ2-5 | TRBV11-2 | NA | NA | CASSFSGQETQYF | TGTGCCAGCAGCTTTTCAGGACAAGAGACCCAGTACTTC
TRBJ1-6 | TRBV5-4 | few | TRBD1 | CAGSQGVGSPLHF | TGTGCCGGATCACAGGGGGTCGGTTCACCCCTCCACTTT
TRBJ2-1 | TRBV6-6 | NA | TRBD2 | CASSYSGRNEQFF | TGTGCCAGCAGTTACAGCGGGAGAAATGAGCAGTTCTTC
TRBJ2-7 | TRBV5-1 | NA | NA | CASSLVSRTGEQYF | TGCGCCAGCAGCTTGGTGTCGCGTACGGGCGAGCAGTACTTC
TRBJ2-1 | TRBV24-1 | NA | TRBD2 | CATSESSGGPLEQFF | TGTGCCACCAGTGAGTCTAGCGGGGGCCCGCTTGAGCAGTTCTTC
TRBJ2-7 | TRBV15 | once | TRBD2 | CATSREGGEFGETSDEQYF | TGTGCCACCAGCAGAGAGGGAGGGGAGTTTGGGGAGACCTCGGACGAGCAGTACTTC
TRBJ1-1 | TRBV10-3 | NA | NA | CAIRQANTEAFF | TGTGCCATCCGACAGGCAAACACTGAAGCTTTCTTT
TRBJ2-7 | TRBV27 | NA | NA | CASSRVASSSYEQYF | TGTGCCAGCAGTAGAGTCGCTTCGAGCTCCTACGAGCAGTACTTC
TRBJ2-4 | TRBV27 | NA | TRBD1 | CASRIGTGIGENIQYF | TGTGCCAGCAGAATAGGGACAGGGATCGGGGAAAACATTCAGTACTTC
TRBJ1-3 | TRBV28 | NA | NA | CASSLWGSGNTIYF | TGTGCCAGCAGTTTATGGGGGAGTGGAAACACCATATATTTT
TRBJ2-1 | TRBV5-1 | NA | NA | CASSLGGRQAYNEQFF | TGCGCCAGCAGCTTGGGAGGGCGGCAAGCCTACAATGAGCAGTTCTTC
TRBJ1-1 | TRBV19 | NA | NA | CASTLSWGGEAFF | TGTGCCAGTACCCTGAGTTGGGGGGGTGAAGCTTTCTTT
TRBJ1-1 | TRBV5-1 | NA | TRBD1 | CASSSNRGTEAFF | TGCGCCAGCAGCTCGAACAGGGGGACTGAAGCTTTCTTT
TRBJ2-7 | TRBV7-2 | NA | NA | CASSLGEGTLLEKYF | TGTGCCAGCAGCTTGGGTGAAGGGACTCTTCTGGAGAAGTACTTC
TRBJ2-1 | TRBV29-1 | NA | NA | CSVSPPERKDNNEQFF | TGCAGCGTTTCCCCTCCTGAGCGCAAGGACAACAATGAGCAGTTCTTC
TRBJ2-1 | TRBV24-1 | NA | TRBD2 | CATSDNKAGGLYNEQFF | TGTGCCACCAGTGATAATAAGGCGGGAGGGCTTTACAATGAGCAGTTCTTC
TRBJ1-5 | TRBV19 | few | NA | CASSIRGAVNQPQHF | TGTGCCAGTAGTATACGGGGGGCGGTTAACCAGCCCCAGCATTTT
TRBJ2-1 | TRBV5-1 | once | TRBD1 | CASSDGQGVHNEQFF | TGCGCCAGCAGCGACGGACAGGGGGTACACAATGAGCAGTTCTTC
TRBJ1-1 | TRBV30 | NA | NA | CAWSERTELYEAFF | TGTGCCTGGAGTGAGCGGACAGAACTATATGAAGCTTTCTTT
TRBJ1-5 | TRBV28 | NA | TRBD1 | CASSLFGTGPTNQPQHF | TGTGCCAGCAGTTTATTCGGGACAGGCCCAACTAATCAGCCCCAGCATTTT
TRBJ1-2 | TRBV6-1 | NA | TRBD1 | CASSPGTANYGYTF | TGTGCCAGCAGCCCCGGGACAGCGAACTATGGCTACACCTTC
TRBJ2-7 | TRBV9 | NA | NA | CASSEQDIAYEQYF | TGTGCCAGCAGCGAACAGGACATAGCCTACGAGCAGTACTTC
TRBJ2-3 | TRBV19 | NA | NA | CASSIEVGVTQYF | TGTGCCAGTAGTATAGAGGTAGGGGTTACGCAGTATTTT
TRBJ1-2 | TRBV9 | NA | NA | CASSMTENYGYTF | TGTGCCAGCAGCATGACAGAGAACTATGGCTACACCTTC
TRBJ2-7 | TRBV18 | NA | NA | CASSPRGSLSYEQYF | TGTGCCAGCTCACCACGTGGGAGTCTCTCCTACGAGCAGTACTTC
TRBJ2-3 | TRBV25-1 | NA | TRBD2 | CASRSAGGPGTQYF | TGTGCCAGCAGGTCAGCGGGAGGGCCGGGTACGCAGTATTTT
TRBJ1-5 | TRBV5-1 | NA | TRBD1 | CASSWDRDQPQHF | TGCGCCAGCAGCTGGGACAGGGATCAGCCCCAGCATTTT
TRBJ2-7 | TRBV5-1 | NA | TRBD2 | CASSEGTSGILYEQYF | TGCGCCAGCAGCGAGGGGACTAGCGGGATTCTCTACGAGCAGTACTTC
TRBJ2-7 | TRBV5-1 | NA | TRBD2 | CASSNSGSTAYEQYF | TGCGCCAGCAGTAATAGCGGGAGCACCGCCTACGAGCAGTACTTC
TRBJ2-1 | TRBV3-1/TRBV3-2 | once | TRBD2 | CASSRGLAEERQFF | TGTGCCAGCAGCCGTGGACTAGCGGAAGAACGTCAGTTCTTC
TRBJ1-1 | TRBV27 | NA | TRBD1 | CASSKRQGAQGTEAFF | TGTGCCAGCAGTAAGAGACAGGGGGCGCAGGGCACTGAAGCTTTCTTT
TRBJ2-7 | TRBV6-5 | NA | TRBD1 | CASSFLTGVSYEQYF | TGTGCCAGCAGTTTTCTAACAGGGGTTTCGTACGAGCAGTACTTC
TRBJ2-7 | TRBV5-4 | NA | TRBD2 | CASSNGLAGSYEQYF | TGTGCCAGCAGCAACGGACTAGCGGGCTCCTACGAGCAGTACTTC
TRBJ2-7 | TRBV28 | NA | TRBD1 | CASSHNWNRGKYEQYF | TGTGCCAGCAGTCATAACTGGAACAGGGGTAAATACGAGCAGTACTTC
TRBJ2-7 | TRBV5-1 | NA | TRBD1 | CASSLGIGGGLEQYF | TGCGCCAGCAGCTTGGGTATAGGGGGCGGGTTGGAGCAGTACTTC
TRBJ1-5 | TRBV19 | NA | NA | CASTGSSNQPQHF | TGTGCCAGTACCGGGAGTTCGAATCAGCCCCAGCATTTT
TRBJ1-5 | TRBV6-1 | NA | NA | CASSEAILLSGFGGEPQHF | TGTGCCAGCAGTGAAGCTATTTTATTATCGGGTTTCGGTGGAGAGCCCCAGCATTTT
TRBJ2-4 | TRBV4-1 | NA | TRBD2 | CASSQGPPRGVAKNIQYF | TGCGCCAGCAGCCAAGGCCCCCCCCGGGGGGTTGCCAAAAACATTCAGTACTTC
TRBJ1-2 | TRBV3-1/TRBV3-2 | NA | TRBD1 | CASSPAYYRGLGGYTF | TGTGCCAGCAGCCCCGCCTACTACAGGGGGCTGGGGGGCTACACCTTC